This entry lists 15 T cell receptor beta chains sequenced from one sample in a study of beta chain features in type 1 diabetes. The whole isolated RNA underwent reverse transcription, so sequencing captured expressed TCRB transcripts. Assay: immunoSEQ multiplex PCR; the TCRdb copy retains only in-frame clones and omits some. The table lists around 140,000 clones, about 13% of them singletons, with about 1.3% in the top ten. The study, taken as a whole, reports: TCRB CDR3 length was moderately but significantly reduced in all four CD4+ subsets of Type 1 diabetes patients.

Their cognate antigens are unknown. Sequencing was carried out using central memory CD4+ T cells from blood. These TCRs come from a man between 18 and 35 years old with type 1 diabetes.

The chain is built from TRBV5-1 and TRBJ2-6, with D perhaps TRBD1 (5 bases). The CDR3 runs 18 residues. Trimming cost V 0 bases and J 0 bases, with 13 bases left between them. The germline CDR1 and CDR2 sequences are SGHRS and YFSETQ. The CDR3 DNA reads TGCGCCAGCAGCTTGGGGGGCTTGCTACCCTCTGGGGCCAACGTCCTGACTTTC. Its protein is CASSLGGLLPSGANVLTF.

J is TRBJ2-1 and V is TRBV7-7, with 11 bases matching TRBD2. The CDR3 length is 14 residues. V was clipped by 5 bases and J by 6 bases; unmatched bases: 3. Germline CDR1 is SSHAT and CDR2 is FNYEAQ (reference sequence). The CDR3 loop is CASSTGLAANEQFF. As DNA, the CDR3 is TGTGCCAGCAGCACGGGACTAGCGGCCAATGAGCAGTTCTTC.

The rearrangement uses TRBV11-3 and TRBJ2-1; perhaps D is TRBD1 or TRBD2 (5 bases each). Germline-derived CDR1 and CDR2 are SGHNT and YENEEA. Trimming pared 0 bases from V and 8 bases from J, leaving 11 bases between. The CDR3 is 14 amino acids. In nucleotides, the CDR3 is TGTGCCAGCAGCTTAGATGGGGACGTGGATGAGCAGTTCTTC. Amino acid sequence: CASSLDGDVDEQFF.

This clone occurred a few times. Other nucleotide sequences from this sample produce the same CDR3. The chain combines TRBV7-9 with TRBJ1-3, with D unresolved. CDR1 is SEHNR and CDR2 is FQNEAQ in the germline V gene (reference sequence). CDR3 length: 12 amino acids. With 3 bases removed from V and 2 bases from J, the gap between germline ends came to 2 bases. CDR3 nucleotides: TGTGCCAGCAGCTTGGCTGGAAACACCATATATTTT. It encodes CASSLAGNTIYF.

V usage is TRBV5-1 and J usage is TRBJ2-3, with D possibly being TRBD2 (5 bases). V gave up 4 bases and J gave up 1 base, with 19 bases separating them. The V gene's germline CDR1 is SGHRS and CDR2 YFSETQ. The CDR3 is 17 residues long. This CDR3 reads CASSPSPQREGTDTQYF. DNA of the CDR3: TGCGCCAGCAGCCCCTCCCCCCAACGGGAAGGCACAGATACGCAGTATTTT.

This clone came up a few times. The CDR3 here is CASSPDSTEAFF. CDR3 in DNA: TGTGCCAGCAGTCCGGACAGTACTGAAGCTTTCTTT. The J gene is TRBJ1-1, the V gene TRBV6-5; possibly TRBD1 for D (6 bases). Trimming cost V 5 bases and J 5 bases, with 9 bases left between them. Germline loops: CDR1 MNHEY, CDR2 SVGAGI. The CDR3 is 12 residues long.

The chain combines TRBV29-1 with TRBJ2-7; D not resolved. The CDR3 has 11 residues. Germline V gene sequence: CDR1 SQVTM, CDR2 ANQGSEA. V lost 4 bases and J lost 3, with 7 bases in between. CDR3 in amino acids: CSVGEIYEQYF. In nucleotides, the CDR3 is TGCAGCGTTGGAGAGATCTACGAGCAGTACTTC.

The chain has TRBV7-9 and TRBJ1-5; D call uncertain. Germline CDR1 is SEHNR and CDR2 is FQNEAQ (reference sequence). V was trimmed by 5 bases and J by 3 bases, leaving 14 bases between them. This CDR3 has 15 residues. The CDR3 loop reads CASSTAGRDNQPQHF. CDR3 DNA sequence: TGTGCCAGCAGCACAGCCGGGAGGGACAATCAGCCCCAGCATTTT.

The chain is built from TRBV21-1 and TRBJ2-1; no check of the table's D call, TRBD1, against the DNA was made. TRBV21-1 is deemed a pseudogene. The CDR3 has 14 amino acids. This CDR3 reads CASSLWTGVNEQFF. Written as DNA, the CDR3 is TGTGCCAGCAGCCTCTGGACAGGGGTCAATGAGCAGTTCTTC.

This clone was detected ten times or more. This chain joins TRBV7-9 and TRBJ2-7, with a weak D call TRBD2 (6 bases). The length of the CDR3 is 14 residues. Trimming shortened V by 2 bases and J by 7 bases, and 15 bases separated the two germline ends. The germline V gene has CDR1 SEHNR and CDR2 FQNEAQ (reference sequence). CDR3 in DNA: TGTGCCAGCAGCTTAAGGGGCGGGGTAGAGGAGCAGTACTTC. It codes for CASSLRGGVEEQYF.

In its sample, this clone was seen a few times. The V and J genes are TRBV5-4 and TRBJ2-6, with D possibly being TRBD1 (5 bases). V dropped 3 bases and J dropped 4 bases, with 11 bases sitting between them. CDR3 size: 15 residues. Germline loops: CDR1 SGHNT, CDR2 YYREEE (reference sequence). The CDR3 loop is CASSSRETGANVLTF. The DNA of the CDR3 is TGTGCCAGCAGCTCCAGGGAAACCGGGGCCAACGTCCTGACTTTC.

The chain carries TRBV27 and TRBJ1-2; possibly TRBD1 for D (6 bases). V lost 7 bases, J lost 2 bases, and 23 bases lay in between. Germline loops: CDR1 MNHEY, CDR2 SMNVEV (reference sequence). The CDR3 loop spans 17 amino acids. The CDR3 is CASKSLLGGGTNYGYTF. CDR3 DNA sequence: TGTGCCAGCAAGAGCTTGTTAGGCGGGGGCACAAACTATGGCTACACCTTC.

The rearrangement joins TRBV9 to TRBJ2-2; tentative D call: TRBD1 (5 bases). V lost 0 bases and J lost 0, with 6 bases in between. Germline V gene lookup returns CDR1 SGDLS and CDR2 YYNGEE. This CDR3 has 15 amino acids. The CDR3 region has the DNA TGTGCCAGCAGCGTAGAAGGGGCGAACACCGGGGAGCTGTTTTTT. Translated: CASSVEGANTGELFF.

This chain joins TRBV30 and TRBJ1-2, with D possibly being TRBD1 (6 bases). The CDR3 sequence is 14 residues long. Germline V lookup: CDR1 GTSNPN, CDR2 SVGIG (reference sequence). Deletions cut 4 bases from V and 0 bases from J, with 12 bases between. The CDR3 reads CAWTRRGANYGYTF. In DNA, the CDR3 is TGTGCCTGGACCCGGAGGGGGGCTAACTATGGCTACACCTTC.

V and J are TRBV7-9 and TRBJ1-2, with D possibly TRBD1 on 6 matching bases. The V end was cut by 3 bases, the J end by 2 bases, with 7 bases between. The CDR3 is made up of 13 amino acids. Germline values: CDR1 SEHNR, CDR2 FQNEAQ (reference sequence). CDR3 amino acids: CASSFGQNYGYTF. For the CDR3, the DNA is TGTGCCAGCAGCTTTGGACAGAACTATGGCTACACCTTC.